This T cell receptor beta chain was recorded in a study of T cells in Graves' hyperthyroidism and ophthalmopathy. Study results and caveats: Blood held most thyroid clonotypes expanded above 0.001 frequency. The model anticipated ophthalmopathy a median approximately 6.7 months pre-onset.

RNA transcripts served as the template for amplifying TCR beta CDR3 regions. With the HTBI primer set, the TCR CDR3 went through a first round of RT-PCR. TCRdb analysed the multiplex PCR reads with MiXCR anew, one entry per CDR3 protein. The repertoire holds about 640,000 distinct CDR3 sequences, 45% seen once, with approximately 7.2% in the top ten. The germline V and J ends were trimmed by 4 bases and 5 bases, with 9 bases remaining between them. Germline V lookup: CDR1 ENHRY, CDR2 SYGVKD. The CDR3 spans 14 residues. To note about this clonotype: No antigen is known for it.

The source is an adult man with Graves' disease, either hyperthyroidism or ophthalmopathy (not recorded which). This chain connects TRBV10-3 to TRBJ1-6; perhaps TRBD1 as D (5 bases). The sample comprised peripheral blood or thyroid tissue (not recorded which). The CDR3 DNA sequence: TGTGCCATCAGTGTGGGAGGGGATAATTCACCCCTCCACTTT. Translated, it gives CAISVGGDNSPLHF.